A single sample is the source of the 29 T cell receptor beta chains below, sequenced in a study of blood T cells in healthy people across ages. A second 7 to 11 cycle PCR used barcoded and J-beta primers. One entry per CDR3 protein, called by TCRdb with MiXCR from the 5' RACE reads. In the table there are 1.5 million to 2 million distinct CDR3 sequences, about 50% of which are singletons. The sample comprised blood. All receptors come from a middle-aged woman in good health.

This CDR3 is CASSPSLYGSGANVLTF. The CDR3 nucleotides are TGTGCCAGCTCCCCTTCATTATACGGTTCTGGGGCCAACGTCCTGACTTTC. V gene TRBV18 combines with J gene TRBJ2-6; D gene uncertain. V lost 6 bases and J 1 base, leaving 16 bases between the germline ends. Germline V gives CDR1 KGHSH, CDR2 LQKENI. This CDR3 has 17 amino acids.

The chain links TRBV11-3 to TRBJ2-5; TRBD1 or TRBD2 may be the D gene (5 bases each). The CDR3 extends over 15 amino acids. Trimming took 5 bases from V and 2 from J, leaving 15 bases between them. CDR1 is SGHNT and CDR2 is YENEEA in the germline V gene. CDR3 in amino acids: CASSRLGRGQETQYF. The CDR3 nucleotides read TGTGCCAGCAGCCGGTTGGGACGGGGACAAGAGACCCAGTACTTC.

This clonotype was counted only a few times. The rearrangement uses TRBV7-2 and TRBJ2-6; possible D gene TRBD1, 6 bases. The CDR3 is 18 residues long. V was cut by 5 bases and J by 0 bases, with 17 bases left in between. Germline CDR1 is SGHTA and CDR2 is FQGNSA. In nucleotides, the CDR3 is TGTGCCAGCAGCCAATGGGGACACCTAGGCTCTGGGGCCAACGTCCTGACTTTC. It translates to CASSQWGHLGSGANVLTF.

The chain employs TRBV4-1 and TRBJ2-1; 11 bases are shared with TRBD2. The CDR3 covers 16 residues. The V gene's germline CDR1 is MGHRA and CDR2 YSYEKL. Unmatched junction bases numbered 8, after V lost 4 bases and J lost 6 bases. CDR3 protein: CASSRHPSGGRNEQFF. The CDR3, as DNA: TGCGCCAGCAGCCGTCACCCTAGCGGGGGGCGCAATGAGCAGTTCTTC.

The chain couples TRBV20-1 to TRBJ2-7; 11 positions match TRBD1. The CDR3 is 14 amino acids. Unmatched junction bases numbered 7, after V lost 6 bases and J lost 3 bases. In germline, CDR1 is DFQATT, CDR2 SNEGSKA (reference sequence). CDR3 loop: CSAGGQGARYEQYF. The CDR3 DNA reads TGCAGTGCGGGAGGACAGGGGGCGCGCTACGAGCAGTACTTC.

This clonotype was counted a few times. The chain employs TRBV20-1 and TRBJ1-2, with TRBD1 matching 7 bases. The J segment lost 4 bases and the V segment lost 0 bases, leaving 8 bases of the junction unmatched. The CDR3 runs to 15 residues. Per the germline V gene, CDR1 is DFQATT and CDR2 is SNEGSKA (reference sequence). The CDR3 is CSARDRGQTVYGYTF. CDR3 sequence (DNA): TGCAGTGCTAGAGATAGGGGACAGACCGTCTATGGCTACACCTTC.

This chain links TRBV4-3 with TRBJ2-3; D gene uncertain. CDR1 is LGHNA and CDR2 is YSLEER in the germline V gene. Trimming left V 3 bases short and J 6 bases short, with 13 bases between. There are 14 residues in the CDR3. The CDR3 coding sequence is TGCGCCAGCAGCCATCACCTTCAGGCGGATACGCAGTATTTT. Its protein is CASSHHLQADTQYF.

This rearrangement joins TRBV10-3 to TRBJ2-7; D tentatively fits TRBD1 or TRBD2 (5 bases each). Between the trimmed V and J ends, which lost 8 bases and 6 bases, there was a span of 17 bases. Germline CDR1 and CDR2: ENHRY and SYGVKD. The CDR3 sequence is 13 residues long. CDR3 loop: CAIGGLVLGEQYF. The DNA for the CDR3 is TGTGCCATCGGGGGTCTGGTCCTGGGCGAGCAGTACTTC.

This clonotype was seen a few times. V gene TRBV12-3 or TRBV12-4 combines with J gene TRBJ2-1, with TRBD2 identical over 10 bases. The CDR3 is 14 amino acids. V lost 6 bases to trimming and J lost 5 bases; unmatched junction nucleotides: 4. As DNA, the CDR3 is TGTGCCAGCAGGCTAGCGGGGGCCCACAATGAGCAGTTCTTC. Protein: CASRLAGAHNEQFF.

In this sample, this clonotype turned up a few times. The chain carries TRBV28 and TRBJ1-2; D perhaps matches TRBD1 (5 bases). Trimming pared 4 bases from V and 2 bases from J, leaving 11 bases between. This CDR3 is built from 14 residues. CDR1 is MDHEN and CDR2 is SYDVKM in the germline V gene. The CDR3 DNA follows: TGTGCCAGCAGTTCTCCGGGACCGAACTATGGCTACACCTTC. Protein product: CASSSPGPNYGYTF.

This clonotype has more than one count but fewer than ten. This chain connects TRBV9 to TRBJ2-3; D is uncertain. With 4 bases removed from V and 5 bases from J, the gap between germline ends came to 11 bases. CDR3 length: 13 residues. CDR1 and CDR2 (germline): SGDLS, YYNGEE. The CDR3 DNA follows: TGTGCCAGCAGCCCCCAAAGTGTAGATACGCAGTATTTT. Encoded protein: CASSPQSVDTQYF. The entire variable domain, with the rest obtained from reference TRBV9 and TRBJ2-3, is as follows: DSGVTQTPKHLITATGQRVTLRCSPRSGDLSVYWYQQSLDQGLQFLIQYYNGEERAKGNILERFSAQQFPDLHSELNLSSLELGDSALYFCASSPQSVDTQYFGPGTRLTVL.

The CDR3 is CASIQTGQETQYF. DNA of the CDR3: TGTGCCAGCATCCAGACAGGCCAAGAGACCCAGTACTTC. This chain joins TRBV5-5 and TRBJ2-5; D might be TRBD1 (6 bases). Trimming cost V 6 bases and J 1 base, with 10 bases left between them. In germline, CDR1 is SGHKS, CDR2 YYEKEE (reference sequence). The CDR3 has 13 amino acids.

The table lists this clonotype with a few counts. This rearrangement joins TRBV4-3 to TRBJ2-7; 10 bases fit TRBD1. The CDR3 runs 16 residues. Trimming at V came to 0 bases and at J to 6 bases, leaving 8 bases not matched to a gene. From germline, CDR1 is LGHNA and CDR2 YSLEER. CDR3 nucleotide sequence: TGCGCCAGCAGCCAAGATGGCGGGACAGGGGCATCCGAGCAGTACTTC. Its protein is CASSQDGGTGASEQYF.

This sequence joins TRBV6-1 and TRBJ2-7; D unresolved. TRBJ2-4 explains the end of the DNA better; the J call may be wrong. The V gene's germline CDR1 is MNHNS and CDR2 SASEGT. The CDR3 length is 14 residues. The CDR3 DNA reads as TGTGCCAGCAAACATTACGGGTTGGAAAACATTCAGTACTTC. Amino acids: CASKHYGLENIQYF.

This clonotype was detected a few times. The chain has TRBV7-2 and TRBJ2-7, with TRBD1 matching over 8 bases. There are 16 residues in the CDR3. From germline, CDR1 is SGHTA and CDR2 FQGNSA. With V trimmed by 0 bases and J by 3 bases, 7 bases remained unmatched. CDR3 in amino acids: CASSLAIRGQGYEQYF. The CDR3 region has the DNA TGTGCCAGCAGCTTAGCAATTAGAGGACAGGGCTACGAGCAGTACTTC.

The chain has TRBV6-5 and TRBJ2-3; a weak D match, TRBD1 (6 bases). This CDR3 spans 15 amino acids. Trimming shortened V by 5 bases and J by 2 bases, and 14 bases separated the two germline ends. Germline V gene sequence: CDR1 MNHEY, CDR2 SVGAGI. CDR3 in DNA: TGTGCCAGCAGTCAACAGGGATTGAACACAGATACGCAGTATTTT. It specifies CASSQQGLNTDTQYF.

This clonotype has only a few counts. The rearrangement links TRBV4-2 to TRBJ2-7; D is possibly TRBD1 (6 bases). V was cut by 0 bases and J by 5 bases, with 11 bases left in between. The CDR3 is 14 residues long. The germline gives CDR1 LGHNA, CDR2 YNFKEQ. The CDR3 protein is CASSQDVGGNEQYF. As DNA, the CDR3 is TGTGCCAGCAGCCAAGACGTTGGGGGCAACGAGCAGTACTTC.

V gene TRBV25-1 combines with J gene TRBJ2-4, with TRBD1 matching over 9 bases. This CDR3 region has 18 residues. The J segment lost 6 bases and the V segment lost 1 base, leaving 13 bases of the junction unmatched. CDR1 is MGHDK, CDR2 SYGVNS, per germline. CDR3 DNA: TGTGCCAGCAGTGAATTCTCCAGAACAGGGGGCATAGGAAACATTCAGTACTTC. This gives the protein CASSEFSRTGGIGNIQYF.

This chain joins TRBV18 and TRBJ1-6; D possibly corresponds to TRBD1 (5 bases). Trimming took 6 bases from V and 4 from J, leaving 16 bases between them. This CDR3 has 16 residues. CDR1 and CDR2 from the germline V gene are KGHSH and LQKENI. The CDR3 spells CASSIQKGLYNSPLHF. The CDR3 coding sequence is TGTGCCAGCTCTATCCAAAAGGGGCTATATAATTCACCCCTCCACTTT.

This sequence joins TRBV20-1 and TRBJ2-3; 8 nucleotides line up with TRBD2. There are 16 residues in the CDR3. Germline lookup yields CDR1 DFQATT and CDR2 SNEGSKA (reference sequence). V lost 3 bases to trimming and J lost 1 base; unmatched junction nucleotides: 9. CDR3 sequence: CSASQNGGAGTDTQYF. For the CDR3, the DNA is TGCAGTGCTAGTCAAAACGGGGGGGCCGGCACAGATACGCAGTATTTT.

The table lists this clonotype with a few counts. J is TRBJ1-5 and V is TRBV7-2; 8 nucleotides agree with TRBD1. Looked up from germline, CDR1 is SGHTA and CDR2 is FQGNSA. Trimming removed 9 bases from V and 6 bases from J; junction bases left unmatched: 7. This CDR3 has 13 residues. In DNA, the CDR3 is TGTGCCAGTAGACAGGGGAGGAGTCAGCCCCAGCATTTT. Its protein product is CASRQGRSQPQHF. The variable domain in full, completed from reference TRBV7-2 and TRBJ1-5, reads GAGVSQSPSNKVTEKGKDVELRCDPISGHTALYWYRQSLGQGLEFLIYFQGNSAPDKSGLPSDRFSAERTGGSVSTLTIQRTQQEDSAVYLCASRQGRSQPQHFGDGTRLSIL.

The CDR3 DNA reads TGTGCCAGCAACAACGAGAGGGACTATGGCTACACCTTC. Residues: CASNNERDYGYTF. This rearrangement joins TRBV6-5 to TRBJ1-2, with D uncertain. Trimming stripped 7 bases from V and 3 bases from J, with 12 bases between. The CDR3 contains 13 residues. Germline CDR1 and CDR2: MNHEY and SVGAGI.

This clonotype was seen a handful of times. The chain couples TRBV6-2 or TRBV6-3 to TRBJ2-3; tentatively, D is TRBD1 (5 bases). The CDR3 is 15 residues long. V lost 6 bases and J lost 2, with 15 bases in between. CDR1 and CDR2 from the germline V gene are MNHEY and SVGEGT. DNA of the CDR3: TGTGCCAGCAGGTCAGACGACAGCCCCACAGATACGCAGTATTTT. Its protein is CASRSDDSPTDTQYF.

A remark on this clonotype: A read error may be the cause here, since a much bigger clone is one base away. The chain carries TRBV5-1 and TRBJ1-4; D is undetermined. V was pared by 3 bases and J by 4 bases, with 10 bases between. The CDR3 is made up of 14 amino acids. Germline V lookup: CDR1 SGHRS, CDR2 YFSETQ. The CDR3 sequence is CASSWEAYNEKLFF. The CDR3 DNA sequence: TGCGCCAGCAGCTGGGAGGCGTATAATGAAAAACTGTTTTTT.

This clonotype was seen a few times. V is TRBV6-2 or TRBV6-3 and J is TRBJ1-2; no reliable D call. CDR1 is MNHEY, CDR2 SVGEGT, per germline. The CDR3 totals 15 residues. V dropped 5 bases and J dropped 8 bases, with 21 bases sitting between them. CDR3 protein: CASSGSRELHWGYTF. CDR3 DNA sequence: TGTGCCAGCAGTGGAAGCCGGGAACTTCATTGGGGCTACACCTTC.

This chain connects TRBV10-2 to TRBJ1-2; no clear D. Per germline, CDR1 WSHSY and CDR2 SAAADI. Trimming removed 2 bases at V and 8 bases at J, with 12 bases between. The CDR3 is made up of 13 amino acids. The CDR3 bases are TGCGCCAGCAGTGAGAACGGGCCGGAGGGCTACACCTTC. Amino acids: CASSENGPEGYTF.

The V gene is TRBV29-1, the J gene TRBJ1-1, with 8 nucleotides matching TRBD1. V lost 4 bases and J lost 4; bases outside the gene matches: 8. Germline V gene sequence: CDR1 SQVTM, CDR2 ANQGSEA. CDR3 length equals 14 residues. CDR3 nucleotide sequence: TGCAGCGTTGGAGAACAGGGGGTGGGCACTGAAGCTTTCTTT. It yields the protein CSVGEQGVGTEAFF.

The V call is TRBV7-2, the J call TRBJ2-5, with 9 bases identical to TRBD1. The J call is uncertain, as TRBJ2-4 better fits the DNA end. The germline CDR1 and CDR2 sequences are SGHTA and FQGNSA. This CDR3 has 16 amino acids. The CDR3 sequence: CASSQMLGTGRDIQYF. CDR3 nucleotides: TGTGCCAGCAGCCAGATGCTAGGGACAGGGAGGGACATTCAGTACTTC.

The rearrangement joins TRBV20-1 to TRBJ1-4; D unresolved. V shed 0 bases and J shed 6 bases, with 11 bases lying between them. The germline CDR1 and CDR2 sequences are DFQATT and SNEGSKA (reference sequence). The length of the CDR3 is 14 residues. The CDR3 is CSARDWEGDEKLFF. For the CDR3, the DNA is TGCAGTGCTAGAGATTGGGAGGGCGATGAAAAACTGTTTTTT.